The 30 T cell receptor beta chains below come from one sample, sequenced in a study of response to subunit inactivated influenza vaccine. TCRdb passed the RT-PCR reads through MiXCR, listing each CDR3 protein once. The sample contains roughly 700,000 distinct CDR3 sequences, approximately 15% of which appear only once. The sequencing used PBMCs from blood, collected 14 to 15 days before vaccination. The receptors were sampled from a man between 45 and 60 years old who received an inactivated influenza vaccine.

This clonotype was observed a handful of times. The chain has TRBV4-3 and TRBJ2-7; TRBD2 aligns across 12 bases. The CDR3 loop spans 16 amino acids. Germline V gene sequence: CDR1 LGHNA, CDR2 YSLEER. After removal of 3 bases from V and 3 bases from J, the junction contained 6 bases not matched to a gene. CDR3 DNA: TGCGCCAGCAGCCAGGGAACTAGCGGGGGGCACTACGAGCAGTACTTC. Translating gives CASSQGTSGGHYEQYF.

V usage is TRBV6-2 or TRBV6-3 and J usage is TRBJ2-7, with D maybe TRBD2 (6 bases). The germline CDR1 and CDR2 sequences are MNHEY and SVGEGT. This CDR3 contains 15 residues. With 2 bases removed from V and 5 bases from J, the gap between germline ends came to 16 bases. Here the CDR3 reads CASSYGGILLHEQYF. In DNA form, the CDR3 reads TGTGCCAGCAGTTACGGAGGGATTCTACTCCACGAGCAGTACTTC.

The V gene is TRBV20-1, the J gene TRBJ1-2; the D gene is possibly TRBD1 (5 bases). Germline V gene sequence: CDR1 DFQATT, CDR2 SNEGSKA (reference sequence). V dropped 0 bases and J dropped 4 bases, with 9 bases sitting between them. The CDR3 has 13 amino acids. The CDR3: CSAREGVSYGYTF. Here the CDR3 DNA reads TGCAGTGCTAGAGAGGGGGTATCCTATGGCTACACCTTC.

This clonotype was observed a few times. This chain uses TRBV11-2 with TRBJ2-1; a possible D gene is TRBD1 (5 bases). Germline V gene data show CDR1 as SGHAT and CDR2 as FQNNGV. V was shortened by 6 bases and J by 0 bases, with 18 bases between the two germline ends. The CDR3 extends over 17 amino acids. CDR3 loop: CASSPKGVTGSYNEQFF. For the CDR3, the DNA is TGTGCCAGCAGTCCGAAAGGGGTCACGGGCTCCTACAATGAGCAGTTCTTC.

This clonotype showed up just a few times. The chain has TRBV5-1 and TRBJ2-6, with 9 bases that match TRBD2. Germline assignment: CDR1 SGHRS and CDR2 YFSETQ. V shed 5 bases, J shed 1 base, and the junction held 10 bases outside the gene matches. The length of the CDR3 is 18 residues. CDR3 nucleotides: TGCGCCAGCAGTTTTTGGGATAGCGGGGGTTCTGGGGCCAACGTCCTGACTTTC. It codes for CASSFWDSGGSGANVLTF.

This clonotype was seen more than once but under ten times. The chain is built from TRBV2 and TRBJ2-3; D gene uncertain. The CDR3 runs to 12 residues. Germline V gives CDR1 SNHLY, CDR2 FYNNEI. The V gene lost 6 bases and the J gene lost 2 bases, with 6 bases spanning the gap. Here the CDR3 DNA reads TGTGCCAGCAGCTGGAACACAGATACGCAGTATTTT. It specifies CASSWNTDTQYF.

The chain joins TRBV3-1 to TRBJ1-1; D gene unclear. CDR1 LGHDT and CDR2 YNNKEL come from the germline V gene (reference sequence). Between the trimmed V and J ends, which lost 8 bases and 11 bases, there was a span of 27 bases. The CDR3 consists of 15 residues. The DNA of the CDR3 is TGTGCCAGCTCCAAAGATCTCACTTTGTCCGGAGGCGCTTTCTTT. Protein: CASSKDLTLSGGAFF.

This chain uses TRBV11-2 with TRBJ2-1, with D unclear. The CDR3 loop spans 18 amino acids. Trimming removed 1 base from V and 9 bases from J, with 25 bases in between. The germline V gene encodes CDR1 SGHAT and CDR2 FQNNGV. CDR3 DNA sequence: TGTGCCAGCAGCTTAGTGGCGCCGACCCCTCGAAGTGGATCTGAGCAGTTCTTC. This encodes CASSLVAPTPRSGSEQFF.

This clonotype came up a few times. The V and J genes are TRBV7-2 and TRBJ2-3; D is undetermined. Germline V CDR1 and CDR2: SGHTA, FQGNSA. V was pared by 0 bases and J by 2 bases, with 6 bases between. The CDR3 extends over 14 amino acids. The chain's CDR3 is CASSLALVTDTQYF. DNA for the CDR3: TGTGCCAGCAGCTTAGCTCTAGTCACAGATACGCAGTATTTT.

This clonotype was counted a few times. This sequence joins TRBV4-3 and TRBJ1-1; tentatively, D is TRBD1 (5 bases). Germline V gene data show CDR1 as LGHNA and CDR2 as YSLEER. The V gene lost 0 bases and the J gene lost 3 bases, with 14 bases spanning the gap. The CDR3 spans 16 residues. The CDR3 DNA reads as TGCGCCAGCAGCCAAGACTGGGGCAGAAGGTACACTGAAGCTTTCTTT. Translating it yields CASSQDWGRRYTEAFF.

The rearrangement links TRBV6-2 or TRBV6-3 to TRBJ2-3; 15 nucleotides agree with TRBD2. Trimming removed 2 bases from V and 4 bases from J; junction bases left unmatched: 7. This CDR3 region has 18 residues. From germline, CDR1 is MNHEY and CDR2 SVGEGT. The CDR3, as DNA: TGTGCCAGCAGTTACCGGCGAGGACTAGCGGGGGGGCCAGATACGCAGTATTTT. This sequence encodes CASSYRRGLAGGPDTQYF.

This clonotype was seen a few times. The chain recombines TRBV7-2 with TRBJ2-5; D may correspond to TRBD1 or TRBD2 (5 bases each). Trimming pared 5 bases from V and 5 bases from J, leaving 15 bases between. Germline V CDR1 and CDR2: SGHTA, FQGNSA. The CDR3 is made up of 14 amino acids. The CDR3 DNA follows: TGTGCCAGCAGCCTACCGGGGCGTACGGAGACCCAGTACTTC. Translated: CASSLPGRTETQYF.

V is TRBV6-1 and J is TRBJ1-6; D not certain. Deletions cut 6 bases from V and 0 bases from J, with 12 bases between. The length of the CDR3 is 16 residues. Germline CDR1 is MNHNS and CDR2 is SASEGT. CDR3 nucleotides: TGTGCCAGCAGGGTGGGCGTGAGCTCCTATAATTCACCCCTCCACTTT. Translation gives CASRVGVSSYNSPLHF.

CDR3 bases: TGTGCCAGCAGCTTGTATTTTGGTGAGCTTTACGAGCAGTACTTC. Translation gives CASSLYFGELYEQYF. The chain couples TRBV7-8 to TRBJ2-7, with D hard to call. Per the germline V gene, CDR1 is SGHVS and CDR2 is FQNEAQ. CDR3 size: 15 residues. The V gene lost 3 bases and the J gene lost 4 bases, with 16 bases spanning the gap.

The chain uses TRBV3-1 and TRBJ2-5, with TRBD2 matching 10 bases. CDR1 LGHDT and CDR2 YNNKEL come from the germline V gene (reference sequence). CDR3 length: 15 amino acids. The junction had 15 bases not matched to a gene; V was cut back by 4 bases and J by 13 bases. CDR3 amino acids: CASSPRLASGGLSYF. The CDR3 nucleotides are TGTGCCAGCAGCCCCCGTTTGGCTAGCGGGGGCCTCTCGTACTTC.

A few counts support this clonotype. The V gene is TRBV2, the J gene TRBJ2-5; maybe TRBD2 (6 bases). The germline V gene has CDR1 SNHLY and CDR2 FYNNEI. The germline V and J ends were trimmed by 5 bases and 7 bases, with 17 bases remaining between them. The CDR3 extends over 14 amino acids. The CDR3 here is CASSSGTGPGTQYF. In nucleotides, the CDR3 is TGTGCCAGCAGTTCCGGGACTGGGCCAGGGACCCAGTACTTC.

This clonotype was seen ten or more times. J is TRBJ2-5 and V is TRBV10-3; 9 bases are shared with TRBD2. Looked up from germline, CDR1 is ENHRY and CDR2 is SYGVKD. V lost 0 bases and J lost 1; bases outside the gene matches: 3. CDR3 size: 16 residues. The CDR3 loop reads CAISESERGAQETQYF. The DNA of the CDR3 is TGTGCCATCAGTGAGTCCGAGCGGGGGGCCCAAGAGACCCAGTACTTC.

This clonotype was observed at least ten times. This chain uses TRBV12-3 or TRBV12-4 with TRBJ2-2; 7 bases line up with TRBD1. V trimming: 6 bases; J trimming: 1 base; junction bases outside the gene matches: 5. This CDR3 spans 15 amino acids. CDR3 protein: CASRPGQRNTGELFF. The CDR3 DNA is TGTGCCAGCAGACCGGGACAGAGGAACACCGGGGAGCTGTTTTTT.

The chain employs TRBV5-6 and TRBJ1-2; the D is unclear. Germline CDR1 reads SGHDT; CDR2 reads YYEEEE. CDR3 length equals 14 residues. The V and J ends lost 0 bases and 6 bases respectively, with 12 bases between them. Here the CDR3 reads CASSLGWGFDGYTF. In DNA form, the CDR3 reads TGTGCCAGCAGCTTGGGGTGGGGATTCGATGGCTACACCTTC.

There are a few counts of this clonotype. The rearrangement uses TRBV4-3 and TRBJ2-2, with unresolved D. V lost 0 bases and J lost 9, with 11 bases in between. The germline gives CDR1 LGHNA, CDR2 YSLEER. CDR3 size: 14 residues. CDR3 bases: TGCGCCAGCAGCCAAGATGTCGGCATAAGGGAGCTGTTTTTT. Its protein product is CASSQDVGIRELFF.

This clonotype showed up many times. The genes are TRBV7-3 and TRBJ2-1; D is unclear. V lost 2 bases, J lost 7 bases, and 12 bases lay in between. CDR3 size: 14 residues. Germline V lookup: CDR1 SGHTA, CDR2 FQGTGA. The CDR3 DNA sequence: TGTGCCAGCAGCTTACTCGTGGGCCCGAATGAGCAGTTCTTC. Translating gives CASSLLVGPNEQFF. The full variable domain, with the rest looked up from reference TRBV7-3 and TRBJ2-1, is GAGVSQTPSNKVTEKGKYVELRCDPISGHTALYWYRQSLGQGPEFLIYFQGTGAADDSGLPNDRFFAVRPEGSVSTLKIQRTERGDSAVYLCASSLLVGPNEQFFGPGTRLTVL.

This rearrangement joins TRBV18 to TRBJ2-1, with 8 bases identical to TRBD2. The trim removed 2 bases at V and 3 bases at J, leaving 6 bases unmatched. Germline V gene sequence: CDR1 KGHSH, CDR2 LQKENI. CDR3 length equals 16 residues. The CDR3 loop is CASSPVFAGGYNEQFF. CDR3 bases: TGTGCCAGCTCACCAGTTTTCGCGGGGGGCTACAATGAGCAGTTCTTC.

The V and J genes are TRBV2 and TRBJ2-3; the D gene is possibly TRBD1 (5 bases). Germline CDR1 reads SNHLY; CDR2 reads FYNNEI. CDR3 length equals 16 residues. V lost 2 bases and J 2 bases, leaving 14 bases between the germline ends. CDR3 coding DNA: TGTGCCAGCAGTGAATTTGGCTCAGGGATCACAGATACGCAGTATTTT. It is translated as CASSEFGSGITDTQYF. Together with reference TRBV2 and TRBJ2-3, the CDR3 gives the full variable domain: EPEVTQTPSHQVTQMGQEVILRCVPISNHLYFYWYRQILGQKVEFLVSFYNNEISEKSEIFDDQFSVERPDGSNFTLKIRSTKLEDSAMYFCASSEFGSGITDTQYFGPGTRLTVL.

This chain links TRBV2 with TRBJ2-7, with 13 bases lining up with TRBD2. CDR1 and CDR2 (germline): SNHLY, FYNNEI. V shed 6 bases, J shed 0 bases, and the junction held 8 bases outside the gene matches. CDR3 length equals 17 residues. The CDR3 loop reads CASRPTSGRYSSYEQYF. As DNA, the CDR3 is TGTGCCAGCAGGCCGACTAGCGGGAGGTACAGCTCCTACGAGCAGTACTTC. Variable domain in full (rest from reference TRBV2 and TRBJ2-7): EPEVTQTPSHQVTQMGQEVILRCVPISNHLYFYWYRQILGQKVEFLVSFYNNEISEKSEIFDDQFSVERPDGSNFTLKIRSTKLEDSAMYFCASRPTSGRYSSYEQYFGPGTRLTVT.

This clonotype showed up just a few times. J is TRBJ1-6 and V is TRBV4-3; D remains ambiguous. The ends were cut back, 1 base at V and 6 bases at J, with 13 bases in the middle. This CDR3 spans 16 amino acids. Looked up from germline, CDR1 is LGHNA and CDR2 is YSLEER. In nucleotides, the CDR3 is TGCGCCAGCAGCCAAGTCGTGGGTACCCCTAATTCACCCCTCCACTTT. This sequence encodes CASSQVVGTPNSPLHF.

This chain joins TRBV7-9 and TRBJ2-3; 10 positions match TRBD2. The trim removed 5 bases at V and 4 bases at J, leaving 9 bases unmatched. The CDR3 is 16 residues long. CDR1 SEHNR and CDR2 FQNEAQ come from the germline V gene (reference sequence). CDR3 in amino acids: CASSHRTSGGADTQYF. The CDR3 nucleotides read TGTGCCAGCAGCCACCGGACTAGCGGCGGGGCAGATACGCAGTATTTT.

This sequence joins TRBV19 and TRBJ2-7; 10 bases are a match to TRBD1. The CDR3 sequence is 13 residues long. Germline V gene lookup returns CDR1 LNHDA and CDR2 SQIVND (reference sequence). J gave up 5 bases and V 5 bases, and 3 bases lay outside the gene matches. Written as DNA, the CDR3 is TGTGCCAGTAGTCCCGGGACAGGGGACGAGCAGTACTTC. Its protein product is CASSPGTGDEQYF.

This clonotype was seen more than once but under ten times. The gene calls are TRBV24-1 and TRBJ2-1, with 9 bases aligning to TRBD2. V lost 3 bases, J lost 5 bases, and 10 bases stayed unmatched. Per the germline V gene, CDR1 is KGHDR and CDR2 is SFDVKD. This CDR3 is 17 amino acids long. DNA for the CDR3: TGTGCCACCAGTGATCCCCGCCCAGCGGGAGGTCACAATGAGCAGTTCTTC. Translated, it gives CATSDPRPAGGHNEQFF.

This clonotype occurred a few times. This rearrangement joins TRBV9 to TRBJ2-5; weak D call: TRBD2 (6 bases). CDR1 is SGDLS, CDR2 YYNGEE, per germline. V lost 0 bases and J 4 bases, leaving 10 bases between the germline ends. This CDR3 is 14 amino acids long. CDR3 loop: CASSVDVGGETQYF. DNA of the CDR3: TGTGCCAGCAGCGTAGACGTGGGAGGAGAGACCCAGTACTTC.

In this sample, this clonotype turned up a few times. The V call is TRBV15, the J call TRBJ2-3; no firm D call. There are 16 residues in the CDR3. V was pared by 1 base and J by 1 base, with 12 bases between. Germline CDR1 reads LNHNV; CDR2 reads YYDKDF (reference sequence). CDR3: CATSRGGSTGTDTQYF. For the CDR3, the DNA is TGTGCCACCAGCAGAGGAGGTAGCACGGGCACAGATACGCAGTATTTT.